This T cell receptor beta chain was documented in a study of blood T cell repertoires in COVID-19. This table comes from immunoSEQ multiplex PCR, and its TCRdb copy is limited to in-frame clones, with some not included. The table has approximately 470,000 clones, about nine tenths seen once. The study drew participants aged 18 to 89 years from about two dozen US areas. Cohorts were based on clinical histories the participants reported. The source of this sequence is a woman in her late teens or twenties who had recovered from COVID-19. The material sequenced was PBMCs or T cells enriched from blood (not recorded which).

The CDR3 is CASSTSGGINTGELFF. CDR3 nucleotide sequence: TGTGCCAGCAGTACTAGCGGGGGGATTAACACCGGGGAGCTGTTTTTT. The chain joins TRBV2 to TRBJ2-2; 12 bases match TRBD2. Germline CDR1 and CDR2: SNHLY and FYNNEI. J was trimmed by 2 bases and V by 5 bases; bases with no gene match: 3. CDR3 length: 16 residues. Variable domain in full (rest from reference TRBV2 and TRBJ2-2): EPEVTQTPSHQVTQMGQEVILRCVPISNHLYFYWYRQILGQKVEFLVSFYNNEISEKSEIFDDQFSVERPDGSNFTLKIRSTKLEDSAMYFCASSTSGGINTGELFFGEGSRLTVL.